Listed below are T cell receptor beta chains from one sample, sequenced in a study of identical twins. MiXCR, applied by TCRdb to the 5' RACE reads, yields one record per CDR3 protein. The sample lists about 730,000 distinct CDR3 sequences, around 20% occurring once. Another study also made use of these data, one on T cells expressing NK-cell markers.

The sequenced sample was PBMCs. All receptors derive from a young woman in good health. Each CDR3 is given with its conserved first and last residue. The order of the fields is clone size, J gene, V gene, D gene, CDR3 DNA, CDR3 protein. A D gene is named only where the DNA matches it firmly. Some rows have no size entry. The others give once, few or many, or a class for an expanded clone.

clone_size: many
j_call: TRBJ2-5
v_call: TRBV5-1
d_call: .
cdr3_nt: TGCGCCAGCAGCCGGACCGACAGACTAGAGACCCAGTACTTC
cdr3_aa: CASSRTDRLETQYF

clone_size: few
j_call: TRBJ2-3
v_call: TRBV10-1
d_call: TRBD1
cdr3_nt: TGCGCCAGCGGTACATCGGACAGGGGGGCGCAGTATTTT
cdr3_aa: CASGTSDRGAQYF

clone_size: .
j_call: TRBJ2-5
v_call: TRBV12-3/TRBV12-4
d_call: .
cdr3_nt: TGTGCCAGCGGTTGGGGGACCCAGTACTTC
cdr3_aa: CASGWGTQYF

clone_size: many
j_call: TRBJ2-1
v_call: TRBV10-3
d_call: TRBD2
cdr3_nt: TGTGCCATCAGTGAGGCAGCGGGAGGAACCTACAATGAGCAGTTCTTC
cdr3_aa: CAISEAAGGTYNEQFF

clone_size: few
j_call: TRBJ2-5
v_call: TRBV7-9
d_call: .
cdr3_nt: TGTGCCAGCAGCAGAAACAGCGCCAACCAAGAGACCCAGTACTTC
cdr3_aa: CASSRNSANQETQYF

clone_size: .
j_call: TRBJ2-3
v_call: TRBV29-1
d_call: .
cdr3_nt: TGCAGTCTTGCGTTTGATTACACAGATACGCAGTATTTT
cdr3_aa: CSLAFDYTDTQYF

clone_size: few
j_call: TRBJ2-4
v_call: TRBV10-3
d_call: .
cdr3_nt: TGTGCCATCAGTGAGTGGGGACCCATAGTAGCCAAAAACATTCAGTACTTC
cdr3_aa: CAISEWGPIVAKNIQYF

clone_size: few
j_call: TRBJ1-4
v_call: TRBV4-3
d_call: .
cdr3_nt: TGCGCCAGCACCCACTGGGGTCCCACGACAACTAATGAAAAACTGTTTTTT
cdr3_aa: CASTHWGPTTTNEKLFF

clone_size: many
j_call: TRBJ1-5
v_call: TRBV20-1
d_call: TRBD1
cdr3_nt: TGCAGTGCGCTCGCCGGACAGGGGTTTAATCAGCCCCAGCATTTT
cdr3_aa: CSALAGQGFNQPQHF

clone_size: many
j_call: TRBJ2-3
v_call: TRBV12-3/TRBV12-4
d_call: .
cdr3_nt: TGTGCCAGCAGCTTGGGGGCTAATACGCAGTATTTT
cdr3_aa: CASSLGANTQYF

clone_size: few
j_call: TRBJ2-5
v_call: TRBV7-2
d_call: TRBD2
cdr3_nt: TGTGCCAGCAGCTTTCCCGGGACTAGCGCCCTCAGGGAGACCCAGTACTTC
cdr3_aa: CASSFPGTSALRETQYF

clone_size: .
j_call: TRBJ1-1
v_call: TRBV5-1
d_call: TRBD1
cdr3_nt: TGCGCCAGCAGCTTGGTCGGACAGGGAGACACTGAAGCTTTCTTT
cdr3_aa: CASSLVGQGDTEAFF

clone_size: .
j_call: TRBJ2-5
v_call: TRBV18
d_call: .
cdr3_nt: TGTGCCAGCTCACCCGTACCGGGGACCCAAGAGACCCAGTACTTC
cdr3_aa: CASSPVPGTQETQYF

clone_size: few
j_call: TRBJ2-5
v_call: TRBV20-1
d_call: .
cdr3_nt: TGCAGTGCCTCCCGCGGGCCGGGGGAGACCCAGTACTTC
cdr3_aa: CSASRGPGETQYF

clone_size: few
j_call: TRBJ2-2
v_call: TRBV7-2
d_call: TRBD2
cdr3_nt: TGTGCCAGCAGCACCGGGACTAGGAGGGCCACCGAGCTGTTTTTT
cdr3_aa: CASSTGTRRATELFF

clone_size: .
j_call: TRBJ2-1
v_call: TRBV9
d_call: .
cdr3_nt: TGTGCCAGCAGCGTAGCTCCTAGCAGCAATGAGCAGTTCTTC
cdr3_aa: CASSVAPSSNEQFF

clone_size: few
j_call: TRBJ2-7
v_call: TRBV12-3/TRBV12-4
d_call: TRBD1
cdr3_nt: TGTGCCAGCAGTTACTGGGGGACAGGGGTTCCCTACGAGCAGTACTTC
cdr3_aa: CASSYWGTGVPYEQYF